A single sample gave rise to the 30 T cell receptor beta chains below, sequenced in a study of PD-1 blockade in classical Hodgkin lymphoma. Time point specified: cycle 4 day 1 (C4D1), after 5 to 7 weeks of nivolumab. Brentuximab vedotin exposure varied, and every patient relapsed after autologous stem cell transplantation. The table came from immunoSEQ multiplex PCR; TCRdb's copy has only in-frame clones and leaves some out. Of around 53,000 clones listed, about 76% are singletons. Sequenced here: peripheral blood mononuclear cells (PBMCs), sampled before the fourth cycle of nivolumab. Receptors originate from a human donor with classical Hodgkin lymphoma.

The chain combines TRBV18 with TRBJ2-7; 7 bases align to TRBD2. The V gene's germline CDR1 is KGHSH and CDR2 LQKENI. This CDR3 spans 14 amino acids. Trimming at V came to 3 bases and at J to 3 bases, leaving 5 bases not matched to a gene. The CDR3, as DNA: TGTGCCAGCTCACCGGAAAGCGGGAACTACGAGCAGTACTTC. Its protein is CASSPESGNYEQYF.

This sequence joins TRBV11-3 and TRBJ2-5; 7 bases align to TRBD1. The J call may be in error: the DNA end matches TRBJ2-7 better. The CDR3 spans 13 residues. From germline, CDR1 is SGHNT and CDR2 YENEEA. CDR3 sequence reads: CASSPQGAYEQYF. DNA of the CDR3: TGTGCCAGCAGCCCCCAGGGGGCCTACGAGCAGTACTTC.

The chain couples TRBV9 to TRBJ2-5; D gene ambiguous. V lost 0 bases, J lost 2 bases, and 8 bases lay in between. Germline assignment: CDR1 SGDLS and CDR2 YYNGEE. The length of the CDR3 is 14 residues. The CDR3 loop is CASSVGTDQETQYF. The CDR3 coding sequence is TGTGCCAGCAGCGTAGGAACGGATCAAGAGACCCAGTACTTC.

The chain links TRBV7-8 to TRBJ1-3, with D possibly TRBD1 on 5 matching bases. Trimming cost V 1 base and J 1 base, with 17 bases left between them. CDR1 and CDR2 (germline): SGHVS, FQNEAQ. The CDR3 runs 18 residues. The CDR3 bases are TGTGCCAGCAGCTTAGTCTTGGGGCGTCCTATTTCTGGAAACACCATATATTTT. Translation: CASSLVLGRPISGNTIYF.

V usage is TRBV20-1 and J usage is TRBJ1-2; D remains ambiguous. V was pared by 7 bases and J by 8 bases, with 8 bases between. The CDR3 runs to 9 residues. CDR1 and CDR2 from the germline V gene are DFQATT and SNEGSKA (reference sequence). The CDR3 is CSVSFGYTF. CDR3 nucleotide sequence: TGCAGTGTCAGTTTCGGCTACACCTTC.

The J gene is TRBJ2-3, the V gene TRBV27, with D unclear. CDR1 and CDR2 (germline): MNHEY, SMNVEV (reference sequence). The CDR3 is 13 amino acids. Trimming took 3 bases from V and 1 from J, leaving 5 bases between them. The CDR3 sequence: CASSFLGTDTQYF. The CDR3 region has the DNA TGTGCCAGCAGTTTCCTGGGCACAGATACGCAGTATTTT.

This clone was detected only once. The chain joins TRBV6-6 to TRBJ2-5, with unresolved D. The J call is doubtful: the DNA matches TRBJ2-7 better. This CDR3 has 12 amino acids. The germline V gene encodes CDR1 MNHNY and CDR2 SVGAGI (reference sequence). The CDR3 DNA reads as TGTGCCAGCAGTAAAAGTGGTTACGAGCAGTACTTC. This codes for CASSKSGYEQYF.

This rearrangement joins TRBV9 to TRBJ2-1, with unresolved D. Germline V lookup: CDR1 SGDLS, CDR2 YYNGEE. Trimming took off 3 bases at V and 3 bases at J, with 7 bases between the two ends. This CDR3 is 13 amino acids long. The CDR3 is CASSASNYNEQFF. CDR3 sequence (DNA): TGTGCCAGCAGCGCCTCAAACTACAATGAGCAGTTCTTC.

The chain employs TRBV27 and TRBJ1-4; possible D gene TRBD1, 5 bases. In germline, CDR1 is MNHEY, CDR2 SMNVEV (reference sequence). There are 14 residues in the CDR3. V was cut by 3 bases and J by 7 bases, with 12 bases left in between. In DNA form, the CDR3 reads TGTGCCAGCAGTTTGGGACCGGGAAGTGAAAAACTGTTTTTT. It encodes CASSLGPGSEKLFF.

This clone was detected a few times. The CDR3 region is CASSPGTVREQYF. DNA of the CDR3: TGCGCCAGCAGCCCAGGGACAGTTCGGGAGCAGTACTTC. The V call is TRBV5-1, the J call TRBJ2-7; 7 bases match TRBD1. The CDR3 contains 13 residues. J was trimmed by 7 bases and V by 4 bases; bases with no gene match: 8. Germline CDR1 is SGHRS and CDR2 is YFSETQ.

This clone was counted a single time. The genes are TRBV4-1 and TRBJ1-2; D unclear. V was trimmed by 4 bases and J by 3 bases, leaving 15 bases between them. The CDR3 is made up of 15 amino acids. The germline gives CDR1 MGHRA, CDR2 YSYEKL. CDR3 protein: CASSLEPGRYYGYTF. The CDR3 nucleotides read TGCGCCAGCAGCCTAGAACCCGGGAGGTACTATGGCTACACCTTC.

The chain uses TRBV21-1 and TRBJ1-1. TRBV21-1 corresponds to a pseudogene. This CDR3 has 14 amino acids. The CDR3 protein is CASSKVRGRAEAFF. DNA for the CDR3: TGTGCCAGCAGCAAAGTTCGAGGGCGGGCTGAAGCTTTCTTT.

The chain has TRBV7-9 and TRBJ2-5; 8 bases are shared with TRBD2. Germline CDR1 reads SEHNR; CDR2 reads FQNEAQ (reference sequence). V shed 5 bases, J shed 5 bases, and the junction held 7 bases outside the gene matches. The CDR3 covers 14 residues. CDR3 sequence: CASSPTAGVETQYF. DNA for the CDR3: TGTGCCAGCAGCCCTACAGCGGGAGTGGAGACCCAGTACTTC.

This clone appeared many times. The J gene is TRBJ2-1, the V gene TRBV13; the D gene is possibly TRBD2 (5 bases). Germline CDR1 PRHDT, CDR2 FYEKMQ (reference sequence). The CDR3 contains 18 residues. Trimming took off 6 bases at V and 0 bases at J, with 21 bases between the two ends. In DNA, the CDR3 is TGTGCCAGCAGGGACTTTAGTGGGTCCCCTAGCTCCTACAATGAGCAGTTCTTC. Protein sequence: CASRDFSGSPSSYNEQFF.

CDR3 in amino acids: CASSFPREGYYEQYF. The CDR3, as DNA: TGTGCCAGCAGTTTCCCCCGGGAGGGCTATTACGAGCAGTACTTC. J is TRBJ2-7 and V is TRBV28; 8 bases fit TRBD2. Losses at the gene ends were 3 bases for V and 4 bases for J; bases not matched to a gene: 8. Per germline, CDR1 MDHEN and CDR2 SYDVKM. This CDR3 comprises 15 residues. Full variable domain (outside the CDR3, taken from reference TRBV28 and TRBJ2-7): DVKVTQSSRYLVKRTGEKVFLECVQDMDHENMFWYRQDPGLGLRLIYFSYDVKMKEKGDIPEGYSVSREKKERFSLILESASTNQTSMYLCASSFPREGYYEQYFGPGTRLTVT.

The rearrangement links TRBV6-5 to TRBJ1-1; D unresolved. Germline V gene sequence: CDR1 MNHEY, CDR2 SVGAGI. CDR3 length: 14 residues. The V and J ends lost 6 bases and 0 bases respectively, with 11 bases between them. For the CDR3, the DNA is TGTGCCAGCAGCTCAGGACCGGTGAACACTGAAGCTTTCTTT. Its translation is CASSSGPVNTEAFF.

The chain is built from TRBV6-5 and TRBJ1-1; TRBD1 matches 9 bases. The CDR3 length is 14 residues. Trimming at V came to 7 bases and at J to 5 bases, leaving 8 bases not matched to a gene. Germline V gives CDR1 MNHEY, CDR2 SVGAGI. The CDR3 is CASTDRGMVTEAFF. CDR3 DNA: TGTGCCAGCACAGACAGGGGGATGGTGACTGAAGCTTTCTTT.

CDR3: CASSLELAGAGEQYF. In DNA, the CDR3 is TGCGCCAGCAGCTTGGAGCTAGCGGGAGCGGGAGAGCAGTACTTC. The gene calls are TRBV5-1 and TRBJ2-7; TRBD2 matches 10 bases. Losses at the gene ends were 0 bases for V and 7 bases for J; bases not matched to a gene: 7. CDR1 SGHRS and CDR2 YFSETQ come from the germline V gene. CDR3 size: 15 residues.

The genes are TRBV6-5 and TRBJ1-1; D not certain. The germline gives CDR1 MNHEY, CDR2 SVGAGI. This CDR3 contains 13 residues. Trimming removed 5 bases at V and 5 bases at J, with 12 bases between. This CDR3 is CASSAQVETEAFF. The CDR3 DNA reads TGTGCCAGCAGTGCCCAGGTAGAGACTGAAGCTTTCTTT.

V is TRBV2 and J is TRBJ2-1; D not resolved. Germline V gene sequence: CDR1 SNHLY, CDR2 FYNNEI. The CDR3 is 15 residues long. V was shortened by 6 bases and J by 0 bases, with 12 bases between the two germline ends. The CDR3 sequence: CASRASESSYNEQFF. The CDR3 nucleotides are TGTGCCAGCAGGGCCAGCGAGAGCTCCTACAATGAGCAGTTCTTC.

This chain joins TRBV7-9 and TRBJ2-1; D perhaps matches TRBD2 (6 bases). CDR3 length: 15 residues. Germline assignment: CDR1 SEHNR and CDR2 FQNEAQ (reference sequence). Trimming removed 5 bases at V and 9 bases at J, with 20 bases between. The CDR3 here is CASSGGEGGKSEQFF. The CDR3 nucleotides are TGTGCCAGCAGCGGGGGAGAGGGAGGTAAGAGTGAGCAGTTCTTC.

This chain connects TRBV7-9 to TRBJ2-7; weak D call: TRBD1 (5 bases). Between the trimmed V and J ends, which lost 7 bases and 5 bases, there was a span of 12 bases. This CDR3 spans 12 amino acids. The germline gives CDR1 SEHNR, CDR2 FQNEAQ (reference sequence). CDR3 nucleotides: TGTGCCAGCACCTCCCTAGGGGACGAGCAGTACTTC. The encoded protein is CASTSLGDEQYF.

The chain's CDR3 is CASSLGPTTGELFF. The CDR3 coding sequence is TGTGCCAGCAGCTTGGGACCAACCACCGGGGAGCTGTTTTTT. The chain joins TRBV7-2 to TRBJ2-2; the D gene could be TRBD1 or TRBD2 (5 bases each). This CDR3 region has 14 residues. Germline V gene data show CDR1 as SGHTA and CDR2 as FQGNSA. V was shortened by 3 bases and J by 4 bases, with 9 bases between the two germline ends.

The chain is built from TRBV28 and TRBJ1-2; D remains ambiguous. The CDR3 length is 14 residues. The V gene's germline CDR1 is MDHEN and CDR2 SYDVKM. V lost 7 bases, J lost 0 bases, and 12 bases lay in between. The CDR3 reads CASTLPATNYGYTF. DNA for the CDR3: TGTGCCAGCACTCTTCCAGCAACTAACTATGGCTACACCTTC.

J is TRBJ2-3 and V is TRBV7-9; 9 bases fit TRBD1. The junction had 14 bases not matched to a gene; V was cut back by 4 bases and J by 6 bases. The CDR3 totals 17 residues. Germline loops: CDR1 SEHNR, CDR2 FQNEAQ (reference sequence). CDR3 in DNA: TGTGCCAGCAGCTCGTCCGACCGGGACAGGGTAGAGGATACGCAGTATTTT. Protein sequence: CASSSSDRDRVEDTQYF. Combining the CDR3 with reference TRBV7-9 and TRBJ2-3 gives the whole variable domain DTGVSQNPRHKITKRGQNVTFRCDPISEHNRLYWYRQTLGQGPEFLTYFQNEAQLEKSRLLSDRFSAERPKGSFSTLEIQRTEQGDSAMYLCASSSSDRDRVEDTQYFGPGTRLTVL.

This chain connects TRBV28 to TRBJ1-1; D is unresolved. CDR3 length equals 12 residues. Trimming removed 7 bases from V and 9 bases from J, with 15 bases in between. In germline, CDR1 is MDHEN, CDR2 SYDVKM. CDR3 sequence: CASTLPQTQAFF. CDR3 bases: TGTGCCAGCACCCTCCCACAAACACAAGCTTTCTTT. Looking up the rest from reference TRBV28 and TRBJ1-1 gives the full variable domain: DVKVTQSSRYLVKRTGEKVFLECVQDMDHENMFWYRQDPGLGLRLIYFSYDVKMKEKGDIPEGYSVSREKKERFSLILESASTNQTSMYLCASTLPQTQAFFGQGTRLTVV.

This clone was counted between two and nine times. V is TRBV19 and J is TRBJ1-2; no firm D call. The CDR3 runs to 12 residues. The germline CDR1 and CDR2 sequences are LNHDA and SQIVND (reference sequence). V dropped 3 bases and J dropped 9 bases, with 11 bases sitting between them. Here the CDR3 reads CASSINRISYTF. The DNA for the CDR3 is TGTGCCAGTAGTATCAACAGAATAAGCTACACCTTC.

This clone came up many times. The chain links TRBV7-9 to TRBJ1-2; D might be TRBD1 (5 bases). CDR3 length: 13 amino acids. Trimming shortened V by 1 base and J by 8 bases, and 11 bases separated the two germline ends. Germline loops: CDR1 SEHNR, CDR2 FQNEAQ (reference sequence). CDR3 residues: CASSLGGVDGYTF. DNA of the CDR3: TGTGCCAGCAGCTTAGGGGGCGTGGACGGCTACACCTTC.

About this clone itself: Only one base separates this from a far larger clonotype, so it likely reflects a read error. V is TRBV11-3 and J is TRBJ2-7, with D possibly matching TRBD2 (7 bases). The germline gives CDR1 SGHNT, CDR2 YENEEA. The V end lost 5 bases, the J end lost 3 bases, and 17 bases lay between the germline ends. The CDR3 length is 15 residues. The DNA of the CDR3 is TGTGCCAGCAGCCAAGAACGGGGGGCCCGCTACGAGCAGTACTTC. Encoded protein: CASSQERGARYEQYF.

The V gene is TRBV28, the J gene TRBJ2-3, with D unresolved. The CDR3 covers 12 residues. Trimming took 6 bases from V and 5 from J, leaving 9 bases between them. Germline CDR1 reads MDHEN; CDR2 reads SYDVKM. CDR3 in amino acids: CASRFRRDTQYF. The CDR3 bases are TGTGCCAGCAGGTTCAGGAGAGATACGCAGTATTTT.